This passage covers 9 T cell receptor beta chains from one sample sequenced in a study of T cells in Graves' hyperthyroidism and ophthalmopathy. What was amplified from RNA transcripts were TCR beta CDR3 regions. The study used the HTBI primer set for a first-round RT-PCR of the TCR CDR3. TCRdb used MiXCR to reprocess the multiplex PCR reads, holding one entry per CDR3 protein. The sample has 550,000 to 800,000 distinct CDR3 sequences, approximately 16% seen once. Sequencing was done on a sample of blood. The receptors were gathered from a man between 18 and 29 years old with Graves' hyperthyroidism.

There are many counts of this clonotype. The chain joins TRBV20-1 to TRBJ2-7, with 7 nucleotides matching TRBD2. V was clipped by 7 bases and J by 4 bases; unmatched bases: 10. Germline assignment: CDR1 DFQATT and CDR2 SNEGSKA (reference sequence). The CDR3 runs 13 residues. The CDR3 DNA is TGCAGTGTGGTCGGTGGCGGGAGATACGAGCAGTACTTC. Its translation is CSVVGGGRYEQYF.

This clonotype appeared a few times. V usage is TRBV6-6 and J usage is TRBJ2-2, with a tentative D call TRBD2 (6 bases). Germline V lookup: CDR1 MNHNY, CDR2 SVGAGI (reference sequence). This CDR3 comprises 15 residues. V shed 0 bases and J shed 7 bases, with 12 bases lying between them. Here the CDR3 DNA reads TGTGCCAGCAGTTACTCGCGGGGCGCCGGCGGGGAGCTGTTTTTT. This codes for CASSYSRGAGGELFF.

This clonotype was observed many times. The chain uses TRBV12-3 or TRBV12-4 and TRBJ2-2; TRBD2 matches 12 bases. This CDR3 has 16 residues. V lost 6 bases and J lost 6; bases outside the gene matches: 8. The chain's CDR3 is CASRPRLAGVAGELFF. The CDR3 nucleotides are TGTGCCAGCAGGCCCCGACTAGCGGGAGTGGCCGGGGAGCTGTTTTTT.

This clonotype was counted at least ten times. In DNA, the CDR3 is TGTGCCAGCAGAACACAGGGATTGAGCACTGAAGCTTTCTTT. Its protein is CASRTQGLSTEAFF. This chain joins TRBV12-3 or TRBV12-4 and TRBJ1-1, with a possible D match to TRBD1 (6 bases). V lost 6 bases and J 4 bases, leaving 15 bases between the germline ends. The CDR3 runs to 14 residues.

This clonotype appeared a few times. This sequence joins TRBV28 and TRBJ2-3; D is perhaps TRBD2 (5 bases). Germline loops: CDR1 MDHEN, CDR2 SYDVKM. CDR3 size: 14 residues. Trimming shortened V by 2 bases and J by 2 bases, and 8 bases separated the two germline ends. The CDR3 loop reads CASSLVDYTDTQYF. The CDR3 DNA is TGTGCCAGCAGTTTAGTCGACTACACAGATACGCAGTATTTT.

CDR3 region: CASSQGQGALRLFSGELFF. The DNA of the CDR3 is TGTGCCAGCAGTCAGGGGCAGGGGGCTCTGCGGTTATTCTCCGGGGAGCTGTTTTTT. The V call is TRBV27, the J call TRBJ2-2; 8 bases are shared with TRBD1. The trim removed 5 bases at V and 6 bases at J, leaving 20 bases unmatched. The CDR3 is made up of 19 amino acids. Per germline, CDR1 MNHEY and CDR2 SMNVEV (reference sequence).

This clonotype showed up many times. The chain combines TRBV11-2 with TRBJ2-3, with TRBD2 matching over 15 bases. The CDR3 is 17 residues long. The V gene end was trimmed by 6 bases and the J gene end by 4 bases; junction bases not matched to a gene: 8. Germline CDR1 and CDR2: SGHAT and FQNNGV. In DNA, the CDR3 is TGTGCCAGCAGATACGGACTAGCGGGAGGGGCAGCAGATACGCAGTATTTT. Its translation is CASRYGLAGGAADTQYF.

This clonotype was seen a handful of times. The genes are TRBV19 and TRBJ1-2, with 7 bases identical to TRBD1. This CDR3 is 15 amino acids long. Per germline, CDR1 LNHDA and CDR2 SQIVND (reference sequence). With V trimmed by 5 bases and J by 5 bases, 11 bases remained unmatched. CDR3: CASSPRTGKGYGYTF. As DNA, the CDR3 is TGTGCCAGTAGTCCTCGGACAGGAAAGGGATATGGCTACACCTTC.

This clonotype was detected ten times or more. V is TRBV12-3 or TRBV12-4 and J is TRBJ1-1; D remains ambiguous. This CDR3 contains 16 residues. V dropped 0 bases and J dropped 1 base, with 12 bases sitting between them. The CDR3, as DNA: TGTGCCAGCAGTTTAGCTAAAGTGGGGAGGAACACTGAAGCTTTCTTT. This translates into CASSLAKVGRNTEAFF.